These T cell receptor beta chains were read from a single sample in a study of response to subunit inactivated influenza vaccine. Using its own MiXCR run on the RT-PCR reads, TCRdb lists one record per CDR3 protein. The sample lists under 750,000 distinct CDR3 sequences, 12% seen once, with 10% to 13% in the top ten. The sequencing here drew on PBMCs from blood, taken on the day of vaccination. These receptors were obtained from a man aged 50-60 years who received an inactivated influenza vaccine. Each CDR3 is given with its conserved first and last residue. A D gene is named only where the DNA matches it firmly. Part of the rows lack a size; the others show once, few, many or a class for expanded clones.

v_gene	abundance	j_gene	d_gene	CDR3nt	CDR3aa
TRBV9	few	TRBJ2-7	TRBD2	TGTGCCAGCAGCGTAGGTTTGCTAGCGGGAGATATCGAGCAGTACTTC	CASSVGLLAGDIEQYF
TRBV7-9	few	TRBJ2-7	-	TGTGCCAGCAGCTCGACAGAACGGGAGCAGTACTTC	CASSSTEREQYF
TRBV12-3/TRBV12-4	-	TRBJ2-1	TRBD2	TGTGCCAGCAGTTCATGGACTAGCGGGGGTGATGAGCAGTTCTTC	CASSSWTSGGDEQFF
TRBV29-1	few	TRBJ1-1	-	TGCAGTGCCTCAGAAAGGGGTGGCACTGAAGCTTTCTTT	CSASERGGTEAFF
TRBV3-1	-	TRBJ2-2	-	TGTGCCAGCAGCCAAGAGGGCCTCACCCTAATTACCGGGGAGCTGTTTTTT	CASSQEGLTLITGELFF
TRBV10-3	-	TRBJ2-1	TRBD1	TGTGCCATCAGTGAGTCAGGGGGCGCAGCCAATGAGCAGTTCTTC	CAISESGGAANEQFF
TRBV20-1	few	TRBJ2-5	-	TGCAGTGGTGGTTGGGAGACCCAGTACTTC	CSGGWETQYF
TRBV21-1	few	TRBJ2-3	-	TGTGCCAGCAGCTGTGACTCGAAAGATACGCAGTATTTT	CASSCDSKDTQYF
TRBV12-3/TRBV12-4	-	TRBJ2-5	-	TGTGCCAGCAGTTTAGCGTACAGTAAAGAGACCCAGTACTTC	CASSLAYSKETQYF
TRBV4-1	many	TRBJ2-3	-	TGCGCCAGCAGCCAAGATCCGGGCAAAGATACGCAGTATTTT	CASSQDPGKDTQYF
TRBV12-3/TRBV12-4	many	TRBJ2-5	-	TGTGCCAGCAGTTTCTCCTGGGGAGGGGGTGAGACCCAGTACTTC	CASSFSWGGGETQYF
TRBV2	few	TRBJ2-7	-	TGTGCCAGCTTAACAAGTGAGCGGCCCCACGAGCAGTACTTC	CASLTSERPHEQYF
TRBV20-1	few	TRBJ2-5	-	TGCAGTGCTAGAAGTAAAGAGACCCAGTACTTC	CSARSKETQYF
TRBV30	-	TRBJ2-2	-	TGTGCCTGGAGGGTAGCGCAGAACACCGGGGAGCTGTTTTTT	CAWRVAQNTGELFF
TRBV14	few	TRBJ2-6	-	TGTGCCAGCAGCCAAACGATCTCTGGGGCCAACGTCCTGACTTTC	CASSQTISGANVLTF
TRBV5-1	-	TRBJ2-1	TRBD2	TGCGCCAGCAAAAGGACTAGCGGGATCTATGAGCAGTTCTTC	CASKRTSGIYEQFF
TRBV5-1	-	TRBJ2-2	TRBD1	TGCGCCAGCAGCCAGGGACAGGCAGACACCGGGGAGCTGTTTTTT	CASSQGQADTGELFF
TRBV20-1	-	TRBJ2-4	TRBD2	TGCAGTGCTAGACCGGGACTAGGCGTGGGACAGTACTTC	CSARPGLGVGQYF
TRBV20-1	many	TRBJ2-7	TRBD2	TGCAGTGCTAGCGGCCTAGCGGGGAAGTACGAGCAGTACTTC	CSASGLAGKYEQYF
TRBV20-1	few	TRBJ2-7	-	TGCAGTGCTAGTCGCGGGGATTATACGGCAGAGCAGTACTTC	CSASRGDYTAEQYF
TRBV12-3/TRBV12-4	few	TRBJ1-2	TRBD1	TGTGCCAGCAGTCGCCGGGACAGGGGAGGGGGCTACACCTTC	CASSRRDRGGGYTF
TRBV20-1	-	TRBJ1-4	-	TGCAGTGCTAGAGGGGGATCTACTAATGAAAAACTGTTTTTT	CSARGGSTNEKLFF
TRBV7-6	-	TRBJ2-3	-	TGTGCCAGCAGCTATCTACAGGGAGTCACAGATACGCAGTATTTT	CASSYLQGVTDTQYF
TRBV12-3/TRBV12-4	-	TRBJ2-5	TRBD1	TGTGCCAGCAGTGCCGGGACAGGCCACCAAGAGACCCAGTACTTC	CASSAGTGHQETQYF
TRBV20-1	-	TRBJ2-5	-	TGCAGTGCTAGAGAGAACACTTTAGGAGAGACCCAGTACTTC	CSARENTLGETQYF
TRBV5-1	-	TRBJ2-3	-	TGCGCCAGCAGCTGGTTCCAGGGGTCTCCCACAGATACGCAGTATTTT	CASSWFQGSPTDTQYF
TRBV7-6	many	TRBJ2-5	TRBD2	TGTGCCAGCAGCTTATTCTCTAGCGGGGGGTCAGAGACCCAGTACTTC	CASSLFSSGGSETQYF
TRBV6-1	few	TRBJ1-5	TRBD1	TGTGCCAGCAGGACAGGGTTCGGTCAGCCCCAGCATTTT	CASRTGFGQPQHF
TRBV2	-	TRBJ2-7	-	TGTGCCAGCAGTGAATCGGAGGCGTACGAGCAGTACTTC	CASSESEAYEQYF
TRBV29-1	few	TRBJ2-3	TRBD2	TGCAGCGTTGGGTCTAGCGGGAGTTGGTATACGCAGTATTTT	CSVGSSGSWYTQYF
TRBV10-2	-	TRBJ2-3	-	TGCGCCAGCGTCTCCGGGACTCCATTCACAGATACGCAGTATTTT	CASVSGTPFTDTQYF
TRBV7-8	-	TRBJ2-1	TRBD2	TGTGCCAGCAGCTCAGGGACTACCTACAATGAGCAGTTCTTC	CASSSGTTYNEQFF
TRBV4-1	few	TRBJ2-5	-	TGCGCCAGCAGCCAAGGTTCGGGGGTCGGGGAGACCCAGTACTTC	CASSQGSGVGETQYF
TRBV11-2	-	TRBJ2-5	TRBD2	TGTGCCAGCAGCTCGGGGACTAGCGGGATAAAGACCCAGTACTTC	CASSSGTSGIKTQYF
TRBV5-1	few	TRBJ2-3	-	TGCGCCAGCACCCCCGGACAGAACACAGATACGCAGTATTTT	CASTPGQNTDTQYF
TRBV7-2	many	TRBJ2-5	TRBD2	TGTGCCAGCAGCTTAGGTCCTAGCGGGGGCCAAGAGACCCAGTACTTC	CASSLGPSGGQETQYF
TRBV28	many	TRBJ2-7	TRBD1	TGTGCCAGCAGGCGACAGGGAATCACCTACGAGCAGTACTTC	CASRRQGITYEQYF
TRBV4-3	-	TRBJ2-6	-	TGCGCCAGCAGCCAAGCTGGGCGCTTCTCTGGGGCCAACGTCCTGACTTTC	CASSQAGRFSGANVLTF
TRBV7-9	few	TRBJ2-7	-	TGTGCCAGCAGCTTAGAATTTGAGGGGAGACAGTACTTC	CASSLEFEGRQYF
TRBV2	few	TRBJ2-3	TRBD2	TGTGCCAGCAGTGGGCTAGCGGACACAGATACGCAGTATTTT	CASSGLADTDTQYF
TRBV7-9	-	TRBJ2-2	TRBD2	TGTGCCAGCAGCTTAGATCCGGGAGGGGACACCGGGGAGCTGTTTTTT	CASSLDPGGDTGELFF
TRBV5-1	-	TRBJ2-5	TRBD2	TGCGCCAGCAGATACAGCGGGGGGGACGGAGAGACCCAGTACTTC	CASRYSGGDGETQYF
TRBV29-1	-	TRBJ2-1	TRBD2	TGCAGCGTCGGGACTAGCGGTTACAATGAGCAGTTCTTC	CSVGTSGYNEQFF
TRBV6-1	few	TRBJ2-3	-	TGTGCCAGCAAGCACGGGAGTAGCACAGATACGCAGTATTTT	CASKHGSSTDTQYF
TRBV5-1	few	TRBJ2-2	-	TGCGCCAGCAGCTTCATTTCGGAAACCGGGGAGCTGTTTTTT	CASSFISETGELFF
TRBV4-2	few	TRBJ2-2	TRBD1	TGTGCCAGCACCCAGGGGGCCGCCGGGGAGCTGTTTTTT	CASTQGAAGELFF
TRBV6-4	few	TRBJ2-5	TRBD2	TGTGCCAGGTGGACGGGAGGGCCTGGGGAGACCCAGTACTTC	CARWTGGPGETQYF
TRBV5-1	many	TRBJ1-2	-	TGCGCCAGCAGCTTAACCCTCCGGGAAAACTATGGCTACACCTTC	CASSLTLRENYGYTF
TRBV7-9	few	TRBJ1-1	TRBD1	TGTGCCAGCAGGGGACAGTCGGGCACTGAAGCTTTCTTT	CASRGQSGTEAFF
TRBV20-1	-	TRBJ1-4	TRBD1	TGCAGTGCTTCCGTGACCGGGACAGTTAATGAAAAACTGTTTTTT	CSASVTGTVNEKLFF
TRBV6-2/TRBV6-3	-	TRBJ2-4	-	TGTGCCAGCAGCTTGGACGGGGGGCGCGGCATTCAGTACTTC	CASSLDGGRGIQYF
TRBV5-1	many	TRBJ2-1	TRBD2	TGCGCCAGCAGCGCGGGACTAGTGGGGTGGGATGAGCAGTTCTTC	CASSAGLVGWDEQFF
TRBV7-2	few	TRBJ2-2	-	TGTGCCAGCAGCTCCTCACATAGAACCGGGGAGCTGTTTTTT	CASSSSHRTGELFF